This paragraph covers one T cell receptor beta chain sequence. Between the trimmed V and J ends, which lost 2 bases and 1 base, there was a span of 11 bases. The CDR3 is made up of 16 amino acids. Germline V gene data show CDR1 as PRHDT and CDR2 as FYEKMQ (reference sequence). This entry belongs to a study of blood T cell repertoires in COVID-19. Study summary: There were acute and convalescent COVID-19 samples, and they came from the United States, Italy and Spain.

Assay: immunoSEQ multiplex PCR; the TCRdb copy retains only in-frame clones and omits some. Among around 190,000 clones listed, around 83% were seen once. The TCR comes from a woman in her 70s with COVID-19, enrolled during active disease. The specimen was peripheral blood. The chain couples TRBV13 to TRBJ2-2; D call uncertain. The CDR3 DNA follows: TGTGCCAGCAGCTTAAATAAATACAGGAACACCGGGGAGCTGTTTTTT. This translates into CASSLNKYRNTGELFF. The whole variable domain, remainder taken from reference TRBV13 and TRBJ2-2, is AAGVIQSPRHLIKEKRETATLKCYPIPRHDTVYWYQQGPGQDPQFLISFYEKMQSDKGSIPDRFSAQQFSDYHSELNMSSLELGDSALYFCASSLNKYRNTGELFFGEGSRLTVL.